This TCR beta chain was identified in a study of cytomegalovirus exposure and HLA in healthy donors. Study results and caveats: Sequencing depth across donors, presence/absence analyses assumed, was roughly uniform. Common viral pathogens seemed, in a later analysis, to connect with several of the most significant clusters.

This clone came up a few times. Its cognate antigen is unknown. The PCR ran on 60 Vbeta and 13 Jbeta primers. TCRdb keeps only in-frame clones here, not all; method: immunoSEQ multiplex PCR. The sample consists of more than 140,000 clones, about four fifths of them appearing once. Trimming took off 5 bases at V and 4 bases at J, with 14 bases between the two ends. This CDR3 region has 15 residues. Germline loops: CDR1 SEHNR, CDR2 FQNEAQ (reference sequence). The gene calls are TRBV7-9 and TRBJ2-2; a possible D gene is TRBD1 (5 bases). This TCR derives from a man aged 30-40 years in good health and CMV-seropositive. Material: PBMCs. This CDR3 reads CASSAGSGVTGELFF. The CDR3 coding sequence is TGTGCCAGCAGCGCAGGGTCGGGTGTCACCGGGGAGCTGTTTTTT.